This entry lists 28 T cell receptor beta chains sequenced from one sample in a study of blood T cell repertoires in COVID-19. Profiled with immunoSEQ multiplex PCR; TCRdb holds only in-frame clones, not every one. The data contain about 130,000 clones, 84% of them seen just once; the ten biggest clones take up about 12%. Sequencing input: peripheral blood. The receptor set was obtained from a woman in her thirties who had recovered from COVID-19.

The chain has TRBV24-1 and TRBJ1-1, with 7 positions matching TRBD1. V was clipped by 3 bases and J by 11 bases; unmatched bases: 11. This CDR3 region has 14 residues. The germline V gene encodes CDR1 KGHDR and CDR2 SFDVKD. Here the CDR3 DNA reads TGTGCCACCAGTGATACCGGGACGCCCAGGGGGGCTTTCTTT. Protein product: CATSDTGTPRGAFF.

V usage is TRBV5-8 and J usage is TRBJ2-5; possible D gene TRBD1, 6 bases. Germline loops: CDR1 SGHTS, CDR2 YDEGEE. The CDR3 spans 16 residues. Between the trimmed V and J ends, which lost 6 bases and 4 bases, there was a span of 22 bases. Here the CDR3 DNA reads TGTGCCAGCACCAACGTGGAGGCCACAGGGAGAGAGACCCAGTACTTC. Residues: CASTNVEATGRETQYF. Looking up the rest from reference TRBV5-8 and TRBJ2-5 gives the full variable domain: EAGVTQSPTHLIKTRGQQATLRCSPISGHTSVYWYQQALGLGLQFLLWYDEGEERNRGNFPPRFSGRQFPNYSSELNVNALELEDSALYLCASTNVEATGRETQYFGPGTRLLVL.

This clone has at least ten counts. The chain carries TRBV7-8 and TRBJ1-2, with TRBD1 matching over 11 bases. Germline values: CDR1 SGHVS, CDR2 FQNEAQ. V lost 1 base to trimming and J lost 8 bases; unmatched junction nucleotides: 9. CDR3 size: 16 residues. The CDR3 nucleotides read TGTGCCAGCAGCTTAGACGGACAGGGGGCGCCGAGCGGCTACACCTTC. Protein product: CASSLDGQGAPSGYTF. Full variable domain (missing parts from reference TRBV7-8 and TRBJ1-2): GAGVSQSPRYKVAKRGQDVALRCDPISGHVSLFWYQQALGQGPEFLTYFQNEAQLDKSGLPSDRFFAERPEGSVSTLKIQRTQQEDSAVYLCASSLDGQGAPSGYTFGSGTRLTVV.

V and J are TRBV5-8 and TRBJ2-5; TRBD2 matches 8 bases. V trimming: 0 bases; J trimming: 5 bases; junction bases outside the gene matches: 6. Germline CDR1 and CDR2: SGHTS and YDEGEE. The CDR3 is made up of 15 amino acids. The CDR3 spells CASSLVREGRETQYF. The CDR3 coding sequence is TGTGCCAGCAGCTTGGTACGGGAGGGCCGGGAGACCCAGTACTTC.

V is TRBV6-5 and J is TRBJ2-3; D unresolved. The CDR3 is 14 amino acids. The germline gives CDR1 MNHEY, CDR2 SVGAGI. Trimming took 11 bases from V and 0 from J, leaving 15 bases between them. CDR3 sequence: CAVGDSSSTDTQYF. The CDR3 nucleotides are TGTGCCGTTGGAGACTCCTCTAGCACAGATACGCAGTATTTT.

The chain carries TRBV7-9 and TRBJ1-3; 7 bases are shared with TRBD1. Germline V gene lookup returns CDR1 SEHNR and CDR2 FQNEAQ (reference sequence). CDR3 length equals 17 residues. The trim removed 0 bases at V and 0 bases at J, leaving 5 bases unmatched. CDR3 sequence reads: CASSLAPGQLSGNTIYF. CDR3 bases: TGTGCCAGCAGCTTAGCGCCGGGACAGCTCTCTGGAAACACCATATATTTT.

With regard to this clone: This sample also contains other DNA sequences that code for the same CDR3. The chain joins TRBV5-1 to TRBJ1-5; D perhaps matches TRBD1 (6 bases). The ends were cut back, 2 bases at V and 3 bases at J, with 9 bases in the middle. The V gene's germline CDR1 is SGHRS and CDR2 YFSETQ. The CDR3 is 14 residues long. CDR3 DNA: TGCGCCAGCAGCTTAGGGGGACCCAATCAGCCCCAGCATTTT. This translates into CASSLGGPNQPQHF.

The chain recombines TRBV20-1 with TRBJ2-1; 8 bases are a match to TRBD2. The CDR3 runs 14 residues. Germline V CDR1 and CDR2: DFQATT, SNEGSKA (reference sequence). V lost 3 bases, J lost 5 bases, and 6 bases stayed unmatched. The CDR3 is CSASLSGGHNEQFF. CDR3 DNA sequence: TGCAGTGCTAGTCTGTCGGGGGGGCACAATGAGCAGTTCTTC.

The gene calls are TRBV19 and TRBJ2-3, with D tentatively TRBD1 (5 bases). CDR1 LNHDA and CDR2 SQIVND come from the germline V gene (reference sequence). V was clipped by 1 base and J by 2 bases, with 7 bases between them. The CDR3 consists of 14 residues. The chain's CDR3 is CASSIGGVTDTQYF. CDR3 DNA: TGTGCCAGTAGTATAGGGGGCGTCACAGATACGCAGTATTTT. Full variable domain (remainder filled in from reference TRBV19 and TRBJ2-3): DGGITQSPKYLFRKEGQNVTLSCEQNLNHDAMYWYRQDPGQGLRLIYYSQIVNDFQKGDIAEGYSVSREKKESFPLTVTSAQKNPTAFYLCASSIGGVTDTQYFGPGTRLTVL.

V is TRBV12-3 or TRBV12-4 and J is TRBJ2-5; 8 bases agree with TRBD2. V lost 8 bases and J lost 5; bases outside the gene matches: 7. The CDR3 is 13 residues long. In DNA, the CDR3 is TGTGCCAGCTCCTTAGCGGGACTGGAGACCCAGTACTTC. It yields the protein CASSLAGLETQYF.

The chain recombines TRBV2 with TRBJ2-5; TRBD1 aligns across 12 bases. The junction had 3 bases not matched to a gene; V was cut back by 6 bases and J by 4 bases. This CDR3 is built from 14 residues. Germline V CDR1 and CDR2: SNHLY, FYNNEI. The CDR3 DNA sequence: TGTGCCAGCAGAGGGACAGGGGGCCGAGAGACCCAGTACTTC. Amino acid sequence: CASRGTGGRETQYF.

The chain employs TRBV30 and TRBJ1-4; D is perhaps TRBD1 (5 bases). The CDR3 is 18 residues long. Trimming took 3 bases from V and 0 from J, leaving 20 bases between them. From germline, CDR1 is GTSNPN and CDR2 SVGIG (reference sequence). The chain's CDR3 is CAWSGGDFTPATNEKLFF. CDR3 nucleotides: TGTGCCTGGAGCGGGGGGGACTTTACCCCGGCAACTAATGAAAAACTGTTTTTT.

The chain recombines TRBV12-5 with TRBJ1-6; D remains ambiguous. Trimming left V 0 bases short and J 7 bases short, with 10 bases between. Germline V gene sequence: CDR1 LGHNT, CDR2 FRNRAP. The CDR3 is made up of 15 amino acids. The CDR3: CASGLVIRENSPLHF. In DNA, the CDR3 is TGTGCTAGTGGTTTGGTAATTAGGGAGAATTCACCCCTCCACTTT.

This rearrangement joins TRBV5-1 to TRBJ2-1; 13 bases are a match to TRBD2. The germline V gene encodes CDR1 SGHRS and CDR2 YFSETQ. Trimming removed 0 bases from V and 7 bases from J; junction bases left unmatched: 4. CDR3 size: 16 residues. DNA for the CDR3: TGCGCCAGCAGCTTGGAACTAGCGGGGGGGACGAATGAGCAGTTCTTC. It specifies CASSLELAGGTNEQFF.

This chain uses TRBV10-1 with TRBJ2-1, with 12 bases aligning to TRBD2. CDR3 length: 17 amino acids. Trimming removed 6 bases from V and 3 bases from J; junction bases left unmatched: 9. Germline values: CDR1 WNHNN, CDR2 SYGVQD (reference sequence). The CDR3 DNA reads TGCGCCAGCAGCTTACGACTAGCGGGGGTCCTCTACAATGAGCAGTTCTTC. Its translation is CASSLRLAGVLYNEQFF.

The V call is TRBV7-8, the J call TRBJ2-3; 12 bases agree with TRBD2. The V segment lost 4 bases and the J segment 2 bases; nucleotides outside the gene matches: 4. Germline V gene data show CDR1 as SGHVS and CDR2 as FQNEAQ. The CDR3 totals 16 residues. The CDR3 coding sequence is TGTGCCAGCAGCTCCGGGACTAGCGGGCCCACAGATACGCAGTATTTT. Its translation: CASSSGTSGPTDTQYF.

This clone was found a few times. Other DNA sequences in the same sample also yield this CDR3. The CDR3 loop is CARSLGGGAGGYTF. For the CDR3, the DNA is TGTGCCAGAAGCTTGGGAGGGGGCGCTGGGGGCTACACCTTC. V and J are TRBV5-3 and TRBJ1-2, with 7 bases lining up with TRBD1. TRBV5-3 is annotated as an ORF whose role is uncertain. J was trimmed by 8 bases and V by 0 bases; bases with no gene match: 7. The CDR3 loop spans 14 amino acids.

This clone is a singleton in its sample. The chain recombines TRBV27 with TRBJ2-5, with 11 bases aligning to TRBD2. J gave up 4 bases and V 4 bases, and 5 bases lay outside the gene matches. The CDR3 is 15 residues long. Germline CDR1 MNHEY, CDR2 SMNVEV (reference sequence). DNA of the CDR3: TGTGCCAGCAGTTCCCCGGGACTAGCGGCAGAGACCCAGTACTTC. Its protein product is CASSSPGLAAETQYF.

V is TRBV6-5 and J is TRBJ2-7; 7 bases fit TRBD2. In germline, CDR1 is MNHEY, CDR2 SVGAGI. V lost 2 bases and J lost 4; bases outside the gene matches: 5. CDR3 length equals 14 residues. For the CDR3, the DNA is TGTGCCAGCAGTTACGATAAGCGGGGTTACGAGCAGTACTTC. This codes for CASSYDKRGYEQYF.

The V gene is TRBV5-6, the J gene TRBJ1-2, with D unclear. This CDR3 has 14 residues. Germline V CDR1 and CDR2: SGHDT, YYEEEE. V lost 1 base and J lost 0, with 7 bases in between. CDR3 DNA sequence: TGTGCCAGCAGCTTGTATAGAGCTAACTATGGCTACACCTTC. This encodes CASSLYRANYGYTF.

Details on this clone: A junction end diverges from the germline sequence, so it may reflect a read error. The chain has TRBV7-7 and TRBJ2-1; a weak D match, TRBD2 (7 bases). There are 15 residues in the CDR3. Germline CDR1 and CDR2: SSHAT and FNYEAQ (reference sequence). The CDR3 spells CASSAGGASYNEQFF. The CDR3 DNA sequence: TGTGCTAGCAGCGCTGGGGGGGCCTCCTACAATGAGCAGTTCTTC.

Details on this clone: This sequence may be a read error, since a much larger clone differs from it by one base. The rearrangement uses TRBV23-1 and TRBJ1-6; D gene unclear. TRBV23-1 is given ORF status, its function remaining uncertain. The V and J ends lost 6 bases and 5 bases respectively, with 17 bases between them. The CDR3 runs 16 residues. The CDR3 spells CASRVGLSGNNSPLHF. CDR3 DNA sequence: TGCGCCAGCAGGGTCGGACTTTCAGGTAATAATTCACCCCTCCACTTT.

This clone was seen at least ten times. The chain is built from TRBV6-2 or TRBV6-3 and TRBJ2-7; 11 nucleotides match TRBD1. Germline CDR1 reads MNHEY; CDR2 reads SVGEGT. The CDR3 has 15 amino acids. Germline trimming cut 0 bases from V and 3 bases from J; bases unmatched to any gene: 1. CDR3 in DNA: TGTGCCAGCAGTTACTCCGGGACAGGGGGCTACGAGCAGTACTTC. Protein product: CASSYSGTGGYEQYF.

This chain's CDR3 is CASSQEGLADYNEQFF. For the CDR3, the DNA is TGCGCCAGCAGCCAAGAAGGACTAGCGGACTACAATGAGCAGTTCTTC. The chain recombines TRBV4-1 with TRBJ2-1; TRBD2 matches at 10 bases. Germline CDR1 and CDR2: MGHRA and YSYEKL. The CDR3 runs 16 residues. Losses at the gene ends were 0 bases for V and 3 bases for J; bases not matched to a gene: 2.

This chain connects TRBV5-1 to TRBJ2-1, with 7 bases that match TRBD1. V was pared by 1 base and J by 9 bases, with 7 bases of the junction left unmatched. Per germline, CDR1 SGHRS and CDR2 YFSETQ. The CDR3 runs 14 residues. The CDR3 DNA sequence: TGCGCCAGCAGCTTGAGGGGGCCCGGAGGTGAGCAGTTCTTC. Its protein product is CASSLRGPGGEQFF.

The rearrangement joins TRBV19 to TRBJ1-2; 8 bases fit TRBD1. Germline trimming cut 2 bases from V and 4 bases from J; bases unmatched to any gene: 6. CDR1 and CDR2 from the germline V gene are LNHDA and SQIVND (reference sequence). The CDR3 extends over 15 amino acids. The CDR3 is CASSITPGGSYGYTF. CDR3 nucleotide sequence: TGTGCCAGTAGTATAACCCCAGGGGGCAGCTATGGCTACACCTTC.

CDR3 residues: CASSRPTSGGADEQFF. DNA for the CDR3: TGTGCCAGCAGCCGCCCGACTAGCGGGGGGGCCGATGAGCAGTTCTTC. The V call is TRBV14, the J call TRBJ2-1, with 14 bases matching TRBD2. Trimming removed 4 bases from V and 8 bases from J; junction bases left unmatched: 7. This CDR3 contains 16 residues. Germline V gene lookup returns CDR1 SGHDN and CDR2 FVKESK.

The genes are TRBV5-1 and TRBJ2-7, with 7 nucleotides matching TRBD1. This CDR3 has 13 residues. V was pared by 5 bases and J by 2 bases, with 4 bases of the junction left unmatched. Germline lookup yields CDR1 SGHRS and CDR2 YFSETQ. The DNA of the CDR3 is TGCGCCAGCAGAGGGGACAGAGCCTACGAGCAGTACTTC. Protein product: CASRGDRAYEQYF. Full variable domain (remainder filled in from reference TRBV5-1 and TRBJ2-7): KAGVTQTPRYLIKTRGQQVTLSCSPISGHRSVSWYQQTPGQGLQFLFEYFSETQRNKGNFPGRFSGRQFSNSRSEMNVSTLELGDSALYLCASRGDRAYEQYFGPGTRLTVT.